Here is one T cell receptor beta chain with its context. Its cognate antigen is unknown. Germline loops: CDR1 SGHTA, CDR2 FQGNSA. Trimming pared 2 bases from V and 8 bases from J, leaving 9 bases between. The CDR3 spans 13 residues. This record belongs to a study of T cells in Graves' hyperthyroidism and ophthalmopathy. Study information: Prior to any treatment, at the point of initial diagnosis, peripheral blood was collected. Regarding the study as a whole: Most thyroid clonotypes expanded above 0.001 appeared in blood too.

The TCR beta CDR3 regions underwent amplification using RNA transcripts as the source. HTBI primers were employed in a first-round RT-PCR of the TCR CDR3. In TCRdb, the multiplex PCR reads were re-called with MiXCR into one record per CDR3 protein. The sample yields approximately 100,000 distinct CDR3 sequences, 45% to 50% seen once. Diagnostic assessment was based on clinical symptoms, serum thyroxine and TRAb, thyroid ultrasound and orbital computed tomography. The PBMCs studied were ones that came from 8.5 to 10 ml fresh peripheral blood. The chain uses TRBV7-2 and TRBJ1-4; D remains unclear. The sequence derives from a man between 40 and 49 years old with Graves' hyperthyroidism. The sample was blood. CDR3 protein: CASSLKSGEKLFF. In DNA, the CDR3 is TGTGCCAGCAGCTTAAAGAGCGGGGAAAAACTGTTTTTT.